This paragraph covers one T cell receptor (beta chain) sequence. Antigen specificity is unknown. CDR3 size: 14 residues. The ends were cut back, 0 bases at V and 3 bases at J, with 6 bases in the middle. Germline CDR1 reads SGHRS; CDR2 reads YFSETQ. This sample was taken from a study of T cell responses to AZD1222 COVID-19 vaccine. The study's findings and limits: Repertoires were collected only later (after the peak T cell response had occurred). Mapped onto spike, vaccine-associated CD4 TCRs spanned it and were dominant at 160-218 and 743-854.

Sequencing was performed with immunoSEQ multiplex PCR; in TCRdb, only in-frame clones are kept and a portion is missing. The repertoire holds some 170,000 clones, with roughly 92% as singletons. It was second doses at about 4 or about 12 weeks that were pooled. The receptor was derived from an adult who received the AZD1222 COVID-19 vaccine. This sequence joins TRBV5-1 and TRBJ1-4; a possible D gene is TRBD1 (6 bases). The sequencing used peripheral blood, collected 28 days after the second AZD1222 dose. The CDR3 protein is CASSLGGPNEKLFF. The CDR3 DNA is TGCGCCAGCAGCTTGGGGGGGCCTAATGAAAAACTGTTTTTT.